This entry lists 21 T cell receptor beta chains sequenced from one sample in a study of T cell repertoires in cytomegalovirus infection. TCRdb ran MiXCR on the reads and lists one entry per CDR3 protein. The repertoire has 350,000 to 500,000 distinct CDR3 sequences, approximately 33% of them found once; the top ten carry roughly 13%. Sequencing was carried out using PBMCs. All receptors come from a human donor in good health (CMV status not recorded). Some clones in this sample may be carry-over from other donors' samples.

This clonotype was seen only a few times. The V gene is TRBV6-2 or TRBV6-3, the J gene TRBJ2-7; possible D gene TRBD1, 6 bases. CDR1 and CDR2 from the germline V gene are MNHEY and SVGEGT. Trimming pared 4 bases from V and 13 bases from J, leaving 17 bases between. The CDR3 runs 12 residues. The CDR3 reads CASSSTQGQFYF. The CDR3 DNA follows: TGTGCCAGCAGTTCTACCCAAGGACAGTTTTACTTC.

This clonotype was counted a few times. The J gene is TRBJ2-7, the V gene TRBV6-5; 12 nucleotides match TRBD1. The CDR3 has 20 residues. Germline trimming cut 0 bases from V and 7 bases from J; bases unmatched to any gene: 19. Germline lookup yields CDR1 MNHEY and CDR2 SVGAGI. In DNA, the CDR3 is TGTGCCAGCAGTTACTCGAAAAGATCCGGGACAGGGGGCTCGGTGTGGGAGCAGTACTTC. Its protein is CASSYSKRSGTGGSVWEQYF.

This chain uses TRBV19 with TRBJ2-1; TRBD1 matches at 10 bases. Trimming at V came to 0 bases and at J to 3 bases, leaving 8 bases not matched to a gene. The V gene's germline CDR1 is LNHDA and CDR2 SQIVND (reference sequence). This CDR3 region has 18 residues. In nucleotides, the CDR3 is TGTGCCAGTAGTATAGATCTTTCCCGGGACAGGGGCTACAATGAGCAGTTCTTC. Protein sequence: CASSIDLSRDRGYNEQFF.

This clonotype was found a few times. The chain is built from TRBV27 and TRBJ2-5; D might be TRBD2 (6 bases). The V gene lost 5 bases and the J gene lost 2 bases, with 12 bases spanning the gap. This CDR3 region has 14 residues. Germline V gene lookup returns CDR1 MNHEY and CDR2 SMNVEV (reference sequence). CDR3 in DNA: TGTGCCAGCAGTATCTGGCGGGGTCAAGAGACCCAGTACTTC. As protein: CASSIWRGQETQYF.

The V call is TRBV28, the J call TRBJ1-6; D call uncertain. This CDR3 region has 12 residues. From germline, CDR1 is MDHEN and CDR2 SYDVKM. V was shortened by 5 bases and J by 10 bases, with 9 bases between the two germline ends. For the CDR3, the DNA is TGTGCCAGCAGTCTCTTAACGTCACCCCTCCACTTT. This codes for CASSLLTSPLHF.

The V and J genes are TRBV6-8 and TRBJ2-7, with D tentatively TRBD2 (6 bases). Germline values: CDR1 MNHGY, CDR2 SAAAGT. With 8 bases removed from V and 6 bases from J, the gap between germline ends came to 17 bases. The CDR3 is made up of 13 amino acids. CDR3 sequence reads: CASVGILGGEQYF. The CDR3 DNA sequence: TGTGCCAGCGTAGGGATCCTCGGGGGCGAGCAGTACTTC.

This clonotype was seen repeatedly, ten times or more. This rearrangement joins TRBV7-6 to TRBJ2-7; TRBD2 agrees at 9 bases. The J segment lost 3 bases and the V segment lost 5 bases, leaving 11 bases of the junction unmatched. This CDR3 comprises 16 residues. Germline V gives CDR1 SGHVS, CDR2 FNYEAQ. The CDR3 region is CASSPRSGGLNYEQYF. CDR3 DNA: TGTGCCAGCAGCCCACGGAGCGGGGGGCTAAACTACGAGCAGTACTTC.

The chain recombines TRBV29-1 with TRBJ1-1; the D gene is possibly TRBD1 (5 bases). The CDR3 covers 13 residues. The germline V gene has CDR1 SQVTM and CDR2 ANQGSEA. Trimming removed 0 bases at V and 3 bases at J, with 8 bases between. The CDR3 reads CSVEDRGYTEAFF. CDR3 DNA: TGCAGCGTTGAAGATAGGGGATACACTGAAGCTTTCTTT.

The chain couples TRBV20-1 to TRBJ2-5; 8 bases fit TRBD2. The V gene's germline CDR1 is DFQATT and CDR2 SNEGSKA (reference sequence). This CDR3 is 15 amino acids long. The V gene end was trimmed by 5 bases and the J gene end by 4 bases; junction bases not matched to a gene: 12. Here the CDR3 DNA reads TGCAGTGCTTCTATAGCGGGGTCGGTTGGAGAGACCCAGTACTTC. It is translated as CSASIAGSVGETQYF.

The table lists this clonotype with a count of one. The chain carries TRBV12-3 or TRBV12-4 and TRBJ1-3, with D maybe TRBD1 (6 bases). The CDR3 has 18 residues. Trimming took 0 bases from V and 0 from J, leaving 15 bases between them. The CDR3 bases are TGTGCCAGCAGTTTAGCGGGGCAGGGGCCCTCCTCTGGAAACACCATATATTTT. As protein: CASSLAGQGPSSGNTIYF.

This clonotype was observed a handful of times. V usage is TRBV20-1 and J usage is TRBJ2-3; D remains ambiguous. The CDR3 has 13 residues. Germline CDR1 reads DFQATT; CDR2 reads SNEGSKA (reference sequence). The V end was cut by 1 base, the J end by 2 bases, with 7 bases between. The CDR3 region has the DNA TGCAGTGCTAGAGTCTCGGTCACAGATACGCAGTATTTT. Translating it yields CSARVSVTDTQYF.

The CDR3 DNA reads as TGTGCCAGCAGCTCGGCCGGATCAAACTATGGCTACACCTTC. Translating it yields CASSSAGSNYGYTF. This chain connects TRBV7-8 to TRBJ1-2; D is undetermined. The CDR3 spans 14 residues. V lost 4 bases and J lost 2, with 11 bases in between. Germline assignment: CDR1 SGHVS and CDR2 FQNEAQ.

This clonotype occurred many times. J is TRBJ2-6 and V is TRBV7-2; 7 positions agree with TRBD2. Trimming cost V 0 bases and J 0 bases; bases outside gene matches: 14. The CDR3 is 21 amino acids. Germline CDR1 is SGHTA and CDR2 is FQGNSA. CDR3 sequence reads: CASSLAGSTSAQNSGANVLTF. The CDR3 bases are TGTGCCAGCAGCTTAGCGGGAAGCACTAGCGCGCAAAACTCTGGGGCCAACGTCCTGACTTTC.

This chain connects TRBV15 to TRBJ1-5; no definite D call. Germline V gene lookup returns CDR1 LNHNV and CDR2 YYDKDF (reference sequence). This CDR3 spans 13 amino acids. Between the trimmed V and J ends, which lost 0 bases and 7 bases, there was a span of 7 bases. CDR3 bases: TGTGCCACCAGCAGAGATCACGGGCAGCCCCAGCATTTT. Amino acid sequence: CATSRDHGQPQHF.

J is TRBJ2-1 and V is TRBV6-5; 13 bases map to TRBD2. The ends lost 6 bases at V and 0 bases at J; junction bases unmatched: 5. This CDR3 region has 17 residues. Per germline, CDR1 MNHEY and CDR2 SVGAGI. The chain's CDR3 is CASRATSGGASYNEQFF. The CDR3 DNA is TGTGCCAGCAGGGCAACTAGCGGGGGGGCCTCCTACAATGAGCAGTTCTTC.

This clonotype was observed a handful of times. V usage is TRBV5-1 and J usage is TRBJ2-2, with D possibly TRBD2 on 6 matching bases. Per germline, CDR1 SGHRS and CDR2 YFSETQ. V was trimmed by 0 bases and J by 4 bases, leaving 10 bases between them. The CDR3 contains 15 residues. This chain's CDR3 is CASSLVGGFTGELFF. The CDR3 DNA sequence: TGCGCCAGCAGCTTGGTCGGAGGGTTCACCGGGGAGCTGTTTTTT. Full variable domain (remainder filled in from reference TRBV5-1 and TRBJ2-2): KAGVTQTPRYLIKTRGQQVTLSCSPISGHRSVSWYQQTPGQGLQFLFEYFSETQRNKGNFPGRFSGRQFSNSRSEMNVSTLELGDSALYLCASSLVGGFTGELFFGEGSRLTVL.

CDR3 bases: TGTGCCATCAGTGAGGTGCTTAAAGAGACCCAGTACTTC. Encoded protein: CAISEVLKETQYF. V is TRBV10-3 and J is TRBJ2-5, with D unclear. CDR3 length equals 13 residues. Germline CDR1 ENHRY, CDR2 SYGVKD. The V gene lost 2 bases and the J gene lost 3 bases, with 7 bases spanning the gap.

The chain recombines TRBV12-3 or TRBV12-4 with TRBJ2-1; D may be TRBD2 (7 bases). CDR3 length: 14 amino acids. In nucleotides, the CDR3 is TGTGCAAGCCGCCGGGGGGCCCAAGGGTGGGAGAAGTTCTTC. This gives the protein CASRRGAQGWEKFF.

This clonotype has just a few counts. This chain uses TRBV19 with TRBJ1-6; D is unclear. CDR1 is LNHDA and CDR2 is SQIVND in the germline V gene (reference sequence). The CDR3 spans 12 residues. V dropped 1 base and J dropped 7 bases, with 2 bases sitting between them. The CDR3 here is CASSIGNSPLHF. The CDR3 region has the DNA TGTGCCAGTAGTATAGGGAATTCACCCCTCCACTTT.

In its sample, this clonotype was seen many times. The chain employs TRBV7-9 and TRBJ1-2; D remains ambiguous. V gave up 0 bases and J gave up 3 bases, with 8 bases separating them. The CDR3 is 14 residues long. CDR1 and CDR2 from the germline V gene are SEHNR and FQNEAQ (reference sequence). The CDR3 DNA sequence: TGTGCCAGCAGCTTAGCTGGGAAGGACTATGGCTACACCTTC. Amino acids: CASSLAGKDYGYTF. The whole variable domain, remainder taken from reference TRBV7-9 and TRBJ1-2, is DTGVSQNPRHKITKRGQNVTFRCDPISEHNRLYWYRQTLGQGPEFLTYFQNEAQLEKSRLLSDRFSAERPKGSFSTLEIQRTEQGDSAMYLCASSLAGKDYGYTFGSGTRLTVV.

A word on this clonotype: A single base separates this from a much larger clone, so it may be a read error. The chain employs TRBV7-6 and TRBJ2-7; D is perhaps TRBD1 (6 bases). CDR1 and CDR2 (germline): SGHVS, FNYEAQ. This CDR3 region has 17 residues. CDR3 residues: CASSLYTDRRTSYVQYF. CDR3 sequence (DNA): TGTGCCAGCAGCTTATATACGGACAGACGAACGTCCTACGTGCAGTACTTC. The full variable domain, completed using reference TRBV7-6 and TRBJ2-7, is GAGVSQSPRYKVTKRGQDVALRCDPISGHVSLYWYRQALGQGPEFLTYFNYEAQQDKSGLPNDRFSAERPEGSISTLTIQRTEQRDSAMYRCASSLYTDRRTSYVQYFGPGTRLTVT.